These 8 T cell receptor beta chains share one sample of origin, sequenced in a study of blood T cell repertoires in COVID-19. TCRdb's copy holds only in-frame clones and misses some; the assay was immunoSEQ multiplex PCR. This table holds 130,000 or so clones, less than 85% found once. The sequenced material came from peripheral blood. The source of these receptors is a woman of 80 years or more with acute or convalescent COVID-19.

On this clone itself: An end of the junction differs from the germline gene, which may be a read error. Other nucleotide sequences from this sample produce the same CDR3. V is TRBV3-1 (or the pseudogene TRBV3-2) and J is TRBJ1-2; tentative D call: TRBD1 (6 bases). CDR1 and CDR2 (germline): LGHDT, YNNKEL (reference sequence). This CDR3 has 14 residues. CDR3 sequence (DNA): TGTGCCAGCAGCCAAGAGGCGGGGGCTCGTGGCTACACTTTC. Its protein is CASSQEAGARGYTF.

The chain uses TRBV4-3 and TRBJ2-5; D remains ambiguous. The CDR3 spans 14 residues. Germline V lookup: CDR1 LGHNA, CDR2 YSLEER. With 0 bases removed from V and 3 bases from J, the gap between germline ends came to 8 bases. The CDR3 spells CASSQDLSKETQYF. The CDR3 nucleotides read TGCGCCAGCAGCCAAGATCTGAGTAAAGAGACCCAGTACTTC.

This clone was detected a few times. The chain links TRBV28 to TRBJ1-1; D remains ambiguous. V lost 5 bases to trimming and J lost 5 bases, with 9 bases between them. The CDR3 is 12 amino acids. Germline CDR1 is MDHEN and CDR2 is SYDVKM. CDR3: CASSPYRTEAFF. The CDR3 region has the DNA TGTGCCAGCAGTCCATATCGGACTGAAGCTTTCTTT. Full variable domain (remainder filled in from reference TRBV28 and TRBJ1-1): DVKVTQSSRYLVKRTGEKVFLECVQDMDHENMFWYRQDPGLGLRLIYFSYDVKMKEKGDIPEGYSVSREKKERFSLILESASTNQTSMYLCASSPYRTEAFFGQGTRLTVV.

Only a few counts were recorded for this clone. The V gene is TRBV6-6, the J gene TRBJ1-2, with 9 bases that match TRBD1. In germline, CDR1 is MNHNY, CDR2 SVGAGI (reference sequence). V shed 7 bases, J shed 7 bases, and the junction held 13 bases outside the gene matches. This CDR3 region has 15 residues. CDR3 sequence: CASTQRGQGGFGYTF. The DNA of the CDR3 is TGTGCCAGCACCCAGAGGGGACAGGGCGGCTTTGGCTACACCTTC.

The chain combines TRBV2 with TRBJ2-7; possibly TRBD1 for D (5 bases). V was clipped by 6 bases and J by 0 bases, with 18 bases between them. From germline, CDR1 is SNHLY and CDR2 FYNNEI. This CDR3 has 16 residues. CDR3 loop: CASSGTYRSLSYEQYF. In DNA, the CDR3 is TGTGCCAGCAGCGGCACCTACAGGTCCCTCTCCTACGAGCAGTACTTC. Using reference TRBV2 and TRBJ2-7 for the parts outside the CDR3, the full variable domain is EPEVTQTPSHQVTQMGQEVILRCVPISNHLYFYWYRQILGQKVEFLVSFYNNEISEKSEIFDDQFSVERPDGSNFTLKIRSTKLEDSAMYFCASSGTYRSLSYEQYFGPGTRLTVT.

V usage is TRBV7-2 and J usage is TRBJ2-4; 9 nucleotides align to TRBD1. Germline trimming cut 4 bases from V and 9 bases from J; bases unmatched to any gene: 4. Germline CDR1 is SGHTA and CDR2 is FQGNSA. This CDR3 is 13 amino acids long. The CDR3 nucleotides read TGTGCCAGCAGCTCCCGGGACAGGGTCATTCAGTACTTC. Residues: CASSSRDRVIQYF.

This chain connects TRBV27 to TRBJ1-1; the D gene is possibly TRBD1 (6 bases). V was pared by 10 bases and J by 1 base, with 10 bases between. The CDR3 sequence is 12 residues long. Germline V CDR1 and CDR2: MNHEY, SMNVEV (reference sequence). CDR3 sequence: CAIPTGNTEAFF. CDR3 in DNA: TGTGCCATCCCGACAGGGAACACTGAAGCTTTCTTT.

V and J are TRBV16 and TRBJ2-2; tentatively, D is TRBD2 (6 bases). The CDR3 is 16 residues long. Per germline, CDR1 KGHSY and CDR2 FQNENV. The V end was cut by 0 bases, the J end by 1 base, with 9 bases between. DNA of the CDR3: TGTGCCAGCAGCCAATCAGGAGGGCTGAACACCGGGGAGCTGTTTTTT. As protein: CASSQSGGLNTGELFF.